The 8 T cell receptor beta chains below were found in one sample sequenced in a study of shared clonotypes between healthy human individuals. Profiling relied on immunoSEQ multiplex PCR, and the TCRdb table lists in-frame clones only, not all of them. The sample shows over 2 million clones, around 96% of them seen only once. CD8 cells classed as naive were CD45RO-negative and positively selected for CCR7, excluding terminally differentiated effector memory CD45RA+ cells. Specimen: naive CD8+ T cells sorted from blood. The source of these receptors is a man aged 18 to 30 in good health.

V usage is TRBV4-1 and J usage is TRBJ1-1; no clear D gene. This CDR3 spans 15 amino acids. The ends were cut back, 0 bases at V and 8 bases at J, with 16 bases in the middle. Germline V gene data show CDR1 as MGHRA and CDR2 as YSYEKL. The CDR3: CASSQDEGGFREAFF. Here the CDR3 DNA reads TGCGCCAGCAGCCAAGATGAAGGAGGATTCAGGGAAGCTTTCTTT.

The genes are TRBV6-1 and TRBJ2-7; D gene uncertain. The V end lost 4 bases, the J end lost 12 bases, and 13 bases lay between the germline ends. Looked up from germline, CDR1 is MNHNS and CDR2 is SASEGT. There are 11 residues in the CDR3. CDR3 in amino acids: CASSGPTSAYF. Written as DNA, the CDR3 is TGTGCCAGCAGTGGGCCGACATCGGCGTACTTC.

The gene calls are TRBV29-1 and TRBJ2-1; TRBD1 agrees at 7 bases. There are 16 residues in the CDR3. V was clipped by 7 bases and J by 1 base; unmatched bases: 13. Germline values: CDR1 SQVTM, CDR2 ANQGSEA. The CDR3 nucleotides are TGCAGCGCCGAAACACCGGGACAGCCTTCCTACAATGAGCAGTTCTTC. This translates into CSAETPGQPSYNEQFF.

Points on this clone: The junction differs from germline at one of its ends, possibly a read error. The chain combines TRBV6-6 with TRBJ1-2; TRBD1 matches at 8 bases. Germline V gives CDR1 MNHNY, CDR2 SVGAGI (reference sequence). This CDR3 spans 16 amino acids. The CDR3 sequence: CASSYTPDTRDRFLSF. DNA for the CDR3: TGTGCCAGCAGTTACACGCCAGATACCCGGGACAGGTTCCTCTCCTTC.

V is TRBV5-4 and J is TRBJ1-2, with D unclear. The CDR3 runs to 13 residues. Trimming took off 2 bases at V and 3 bases at J, with 8 bases between the two ends. CDR1 and CDR2 (germline): SGHNT, YYREEE (reference sequence). The CDR3, as DNA: TGTGCCAGCAGCTTAACAGAGGACTATGGCTACACCTTC. Amino acids: CASSLTEDYGYTF.

This chain connects TRBV27 to TRBJ2-7; TRBD1 agrees at 7 bases. Losses at the gene ends were 7 bases for V and 2 bases for J; bases not matched to a gene: 11. This CDR3 spans 15 amino acids. CDR1 MNHEY and CDR2 SMNVEV come from the germline V gene (reference sequence). CDR3 residues: CASTPTGEPPYEQYF. For the CDR3, the DNA is TGTGCCAGCACCCCTACAGGGGAACCCCCCTACGAGCAGTACTTC.

This sequence joins TRBV7-9 and TRBJ2-7; 9 nucleotides align to TRBD2. Losses at the gene ends were 2 bases for V and 2 bases for J; bases not matched to a gene: 4. CDR1 and CDR2 (germline): SEHNR, FQNEAQ (reference sequence). The CDR3 has 15 residues. CDR3 protein: CASSLTLAGTYEQYF. CDR3 bases: TGTGCCAGCAGCTTAACCCTAGCGGGGACCTACGAGCAGTACTTC.

The chain has TRBV6-5 and TRBJ1-6, with 9 bases lining up with TRBD1. V lost 5 bases and J lost 5; bases outside the gene matches: 4. Per germline, CDR1 MNHEY and CDR2 SVGAGI. The CDR3 contains 15 residues. The CDR3 DNA reads TGTGCCAGCAGTCCAACAGGGGGCCATAATTCACCCCTCCACTTT. Its protein product is CASSPTGGHNSPLHF.